This T cell receptor (beta chain) was found in a study of blood T cells in healthy people across ages. Donors each provided 8 to 10 milliliters of peripheral blood. About this clonotype itself: The antigen is undetermined.

For the second PCR, which ran for about 7 to 11 cycles, a sample-barcoded 5' primer and a J-beta primer mix were used. Via MiXCR, TCRdb re-called the 5' RACE reads, giving one row per CDR3 protein. The repertoire holds around 800,000 distinct CDR3 sequences, with roughly 44% as singletons. The study, taken as a whole, reports: Long-lived donors had more naive CD4+ cells and higher diversity than aged donors. Nothing was known about donor CMV status, and this possibly confounded expanded clonotype changes. Diversity of TCR beta per million T cells declined in a roughly linear way with age.

CDR3 size: 14 residues. The ends were cut back, 8 bases at V and 7 bases at J, with 18 bases in the middle. Germline CDR1 is DFQATT and CDR2 is SNEGSKA (reference sequence). The sequencing sample was made of blood. V and J are TRBV20-1 and TRBJ1-6; D is perhaps TRBD1 (5 bases). The sequence derives from a man in his fifties or sixties in good health. This CDR3 is CSPFTAGSNSPLHF. The CDR3 DNA follows: TGCAGTCCCTTCACGGCAGGGTCGAATTCACCCCTCCACTTT.